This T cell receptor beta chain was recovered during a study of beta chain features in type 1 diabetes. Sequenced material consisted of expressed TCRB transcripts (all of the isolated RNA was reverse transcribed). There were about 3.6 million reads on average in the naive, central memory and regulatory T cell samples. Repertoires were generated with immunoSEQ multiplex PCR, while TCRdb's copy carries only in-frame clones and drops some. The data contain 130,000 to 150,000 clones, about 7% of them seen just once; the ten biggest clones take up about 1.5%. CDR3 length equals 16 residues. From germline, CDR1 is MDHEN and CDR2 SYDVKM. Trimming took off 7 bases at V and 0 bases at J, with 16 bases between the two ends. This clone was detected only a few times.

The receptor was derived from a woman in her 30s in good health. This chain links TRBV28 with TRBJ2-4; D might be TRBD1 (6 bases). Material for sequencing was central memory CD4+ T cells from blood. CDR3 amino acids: CASMQGGERAKNIQYF. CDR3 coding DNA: TGTGCCAGCATGCAAGGGGGTGAAAGAGCCAAAAACATTCAGTACTTC.